The source of this T cell receptor beta chain is a study of early T cells in non-severe SARS-CoV-2 infection listed by TCRdb under 2021. About the investigation overall: Because TCR sequencing relied on bulk RNA taken from unsorted whole blood, pairing of alpha and beta chains was not possible. Overall study results and their limits: VDJdb matching was skewed toward anti-spike CD8 responses, so virus-specific expansions were likely underestimated and private and CD4 specificities were missed.

The study was a case-control design nested within a healthcare worker cohort in London, UK, with weekly nasopharyngeal swab PCR tests and blood sampling. Between 23 and 31 March 2020, the week of the UK lockdown, healthcare workers were enrolled and then followed up weekly for as long as 16 weeks. The protocol used for the library was 5' RACE. For sequencing, a NextSeq 500 was employed. To correct for sequencing error and PCR bias, the TCR library protocol tagged individual cDNA molecules with unique molecular identifiers. TCR alpha and beta chains were both sequenced, and the abundances of alpha and beta sequences in each sample were closely correlated with each other. Concerning the study's data processing: Decombinator V4 was used to annotate TCR sequences for V gene, J gene and CDR3. Expanded TCRs were defined as changing significantly between any two time points under a Poisson model with p below 0.0001. TCR abundances were normalised to the total number of TCRs sequenced per sample and expressed as counts per million. MAIT TCRs were defined by TRAV1-2 paired with TRAJ12, TRAJ20 or TRAJ33, and iNKT TCRs by TRAV10 paired with TRAJ18. VDJdb, accessed 1 November 2021, was searched for CMV, EBV and SARS-CoV-2 annotated TCRs, excluding TCRs annotated for multiple antigens. In-frame beta chains were kept once TCRdb had trimmed the public reads at Q25 with fastp and called clones with MiXCR. When rows share a CDR3 protein, they turn into one entry using the most common DNA and genes. The V and J calls reflect TCRdb's pipeline rather than the authors' work. The sample has tens of thousands of distinct CDR3 sequences on record, less than 20% of them singletons. The ten largest clones capture 8.9% of the sample.

This clonotype was detected a few times. The specificity of this receptor is unknown. No per-base quality is available; no much larger clone lies one base away. V is pared back by 7 bases and J by 2 bases, with 11 bases lying between the germline termini. CDR1 and CDR2, per the germline V gene, are MNHEY and SVGAGI. The CDR3 numbers 13 residues from cysteine through phenylalanine. Of the read, only the CDR3 DNA is kept; its 39 bases are in frame from base 1. The sequenced sample was whole blood, obtained at baseline. The clonotype was recovered from an adult who was a healthcare worker with PCR-confirmed SARS-CoV-2 infection or an uninfected control (not recorded which). The rearrangement combines TRBV6-5 with TRBJ1-2, and perhaps TRBD1 as D gene, on 6 matching bases. The nucleotides are TGTGCCAGCAAGAAACAGGGAAACTATGGCTACACCTTC. It translates as CASKKQGNYGYTF.